The 29 T cell receptor beta chains below were found in one sample sequenced in a study of neurological immune-mediated disorders. Each CDR3 protein gets one entry after TCRdb re-called the 5' RACE reads with MiXCR. The sample has about 46,000 distinct CDR3 sequences, less than 2% seen once. The sample comprised PBMCs. The origin of the receptors is a woman aged 40 to 50 with multiple sclerosis.

Ten or more counts support this clonotype. J is TRBJ2-7 and V is TRBV12-3 or TRBV12-4, with a weak D call TRBD1 (5 bases). The CDR3 is 14 residues long. V gave up 5 bases and J gave up 7 bases, with 18 bases separating them. The CDR3 bases are TGTGCCAGCAGTCACAGGTTTGCGCCGGAAGAGCAGTACTTC. Protein sequence: CASSHRFAPEEQYF.

In this sample, this clonotype turned up many times. V and J are TRBV9 and TRBJ2-7; no reliable D call. The V gene lost 3 bases and the J gene lost 3 bases, with 10 bases spanning the gap. The CDR3 extends over 13 amino acids. Germline V gene lookup returns CDR1 SGDLS and CDR2 YYNGEE. The CDR3 spells CASSESSDYEQYF. CDR3 in DNA: TGTGCCAGCAGCGAGTCCAGCGACTACGAGCAGTACTTC.

This clonotype was seen at least ten times. The chain links TRBV7-3 to TRBJ2-3; D gene ambiguous. Trimming cost V 4 bases and J 2 bases, with 7 bases left between them. The CDR3 has 13 residues. From germline, CDR1 is SGHTA and CDR2 FQGTGA. The CDR3 sequence is CASSSANTDTQYF. Here the CDR3 DNA reads TGTGCCAGCAGCTCCGCAAACACAGATACGCAGTATTTT. Complete variable domain (other parts from reference TRBV7-3 and TRBJ2-3): GAGVSQTPSNKVTEKGKYVELRCDPISGHTALYWYRQSLGQGPEFLIYFQGTGAADDSGLPNDRFFAVRPEGSVSTLKIQRTERGDSAVYLCASSSANTDTQYFGPGTRLTVL.

This clonotype was observed many times. The V call is TRBV10-2, the J call TRBJ2-7, with TRBD2 identical over 10 bases. Germline assignment: CDR1 WSHSY and CDR2 SAAADI. The CDR3 consists of 14 residues. The V gene end was trimmed by 7 bases and the J gene end by 4 bases; junction bases not matched to a gene: 7. The CDR3 reads CASTGGLASYEQYF. In nucleotides, the CDR3 is TGCGCCAGCACTGGGGGACTAGCGAGTTACGAGCAGTACTTC.

This clonotype appeared many times. The rearrangement uses TRBV11-2 and TRBJ2-7, with D unresolved. Germline lookup yields CDR1 SGHAT and CDR2 FQNNGV. Trimming took off 8 bases at V and 2 bases at J, with 16 bases between the two ends. The CDR3 runs 14 residues. DNA for the CDR3: TGTGCCAGCGGGTCCTACTCGTTTACCTACGAGCAGTACTTC. This translates into CASGSYSFTYEQYF.

The V call is TRBV7-2, the J call TRBJ1-5; 7 bases match TRBD1. The CDR3 loop spans 15 amino acids. CDR1 is SGHTA, CDR2 FQGNSA, per germline. The J segment lost 5 bases and the V segment lost 4 bases, leaving 8 bases of the junction unmatched. The DNA of the CDR3 is TGTGCCAGCAGCTCCCGGGACAGAGGAGATCAGCCCCAGCATTTT. As protein: CASSSRDRGDQPQHF.

In its sample, this clonotype was seen many times. The chain employs TRBV7-8 and TRBJ2-7; no definite D call. The CDR3 is 15 residues long. V was pared by 0 bases and J by 3 bases, with 12 bases between. The germline gives CDR1 SGHVS, CDR2 FQNEAQ. The CDR3, as DNA: TGTGCCAGCAGCTTAGCGGTCTCCAGTAGCTACGAGCAGTACTTC. Protein: CASSLAVSSSYEQYF.

Ten or more counts support this clonotype. This chain joins TRBV20-1 and TRBJ2-3, with 13 bases lining up with TRBD2. CDR3 length equals 15 residues. Trimming at V came to 6 bases and at J to 8 bases, leaving 11 bases not matched to a gene. CDR1 and CDR2 from the germline V gene are DFQATT and SNEGSKA (reference sequence). In nucleotides, the CDR3 is TGCAGTGCCACCCGACTAGCGGGGGGTTCAGGTACGCAGTATTTT. Amino acid sequence: CSATRLAGGSGTQYF.

This clonotype came up many times. The V call is TRBV4-2, the J call TRBJ1-6; 10 bases are a match to TRBD1. This CDR3 spans 18 amino acids. CDR1 and CDR2 (germline): LGHNA, YNFKEQ. Trimming removed 3 bases from V and 7 bases from J; junction bases left unmatched: 12. The chain's CDR3 is CASSQAATGGGTNSPLHF. As DNA, the CDR3 is TGTGCCAGCAGCCAGGCCGCGACAGGGGGCGGAACGAATTCACCCCTCCACTTT.

In its sample, this clonotype was seen many times. CDR3 in amino acids: CASSLTGGAHNEQFF. CDR3 DNA sequence: TGCGCCAGCAGCCTCACGGGGGGCGCCCACAATGAGCAGTTCTTC. V gene TRBV5-1 combines with J gene TRBJ2-1; possible D gene TRBD2, 7 bases. CDR1 SGHRS and CDR2 YFSETQ come from the germline V gene. V dropped 4 bases and J dropped 5 bases, with 16 bases sitting between them. The CDR3 runs 15 residues.

This clonotype has a count of ten or more. In DNA, the CDR3 is TGCAGTGCTAGAGTTGAAAGGGTCTATGGCTACACCTTC. This sequence encodes CSARVERVYGYTF. V gene TRBV20-1 combines with J gene TRBJ1-2; no definite D call. Trimming left V 1 base short and J 4 bases short, with 10 bases between. The CDR3 loop spans 13 amino acids. Germline values: CDR1 DFQATT, CDR2 SNEGSKA (reference sequence).

This clonotype occurred many times. This sequence joins TRBV20-1 and TRBJ2-7; no firm D call. Germline CDR1 is DFQATT and CDR2 is SNEGSKA (reference sequence). The CDR3 covers 15 residues. V was cut by 6 bases and J by 4 bases, with 22 bases left in between. This chain's CDR3 is CSAKSPAAIRYEQYF. The DNA for the CDR3 is TGCAGTGCAAAGTCCCCAGCAGCTATCAGATACGAGCAGTACTTC.

The sample holds many counts of this clonotype. The chain uses TRBV5-1 and TRBJ2-5; 9 bases line up with TRBD2. The V gene's germline CDR1 is SGHRS and CDR2 YFSETQ. The CDR3 contains 15 residues. V lost 4 bases and J lost 2; bases outside the gene matches: 6. The CDR3 bases are TGCGCCAGCAGCCCTGCTAGCGGGGTTCAAGAGACCCAGTACTTC. This encodes CASSPASGVQETQYF.

The chain carries TRBV6-6 and TRBJ2-2; 10 bases line up with TRBD1. V lost 7 bases to trimming and J lost 5 bases; unmatched junction nucleotides: 4. The V gene's germline CDR1 is MNHNY and CDR2 SVGAGI (reference sequence). The CDR3 covers 14 residues. This CDR3 is CASNGQGGTGELFF. The CDR3 DNA reads as TGTGCCAGCAACGGACAGGGGGGAACCGGGGAGCTGTTTTTT.

Relative to its sample, this clonotype is medium-sized. This chain links TRBV20-1 with TRBJ2-7; 8 positions agree with TRBD1. Germline V gene sequence: CDR1 DFQATT, CDR2 SNEGSKA (reference sequence). V was pared by 2 bases and J by 5 bases, with 8 bases of the junction left unmatched. The CDR3 loop spans 14 amino acids. The DNA of the CDR3 is TGCAGTGCTAGATCTTCGACAGGGGTGGACGAGCAGTACTTC. This encodes CSARSSTGVDEQYF.

This clonotype was seen many times. The chain has TRBV5-1 and TRBJ1-2; D may be TRBD1 (6 bases). The CDR3 runs 15 residues. V dropped 0 bases and J dropped 1 base, with 10 bases sitting between them. Looked up from germline, CDR1 is SGHRS and CDR2 is YFSETQ. The DNA of the CDR3 is TGCGCCAGCAGCTTGGGGGACATCTTTAACTATGGCTACACCTTC. This sequence encodes CASSLGDIFNYGYTF.

This clonotype has a count of ten or more. The chain joins TRBV20-1 to TRBJ1-2, with 7 nucleotides matching TRBD1. Germline V gene sequence: CDR1 DFQATT, CDR2 SNEGSKA (reference sequence). V lost 0 bases to trimming and J lost 7 bases; unmatched junction nucleotides: 8. The CDR3 extends over 14 amino acids. The CDR3, as DNA: TGCAGTGCTAGAGATTTCAGGGGGTTTCTTGGCTACACCTTC. Translated, it gives CSARDFRGFLGYTF.

This clonotype has ten or more counts. The V call is TRBV5-5, the J call TRBJ2-3; no firm D call. Germline CDR1 is SGHKS and CDR2 is YYEKEE (reference sequence). The CDR3 runs 15 residues. The V end was cut by 1 base, the J end by 0 bases, with 9 bases between. CDR3 nucleotides: TGTGCCAGCAGCTTGAGTGGGCAGAGCACAGATACGCAGTATTTT. Encoded protein: CASSLSGQSTDTQYF.

Many counts were recorded for this clonotype. This chain uses TRBV10-3 with TRBJ2-1; D ambiguous. The V end was cut by 2 bases, the J end by 2 bases, with 4 bases between. This CDR3 is 13 amino acids long. Germline V gene lookup returns CDR1 ENHRY and CDR2 SYGVKD. The CDR3, as DNA: TGTGCCATCAGTGAGGGGACCTACAATGAGCAGTTCTTC. This codes for CAISEGTYNEQFF.

The sample holds many counts of this clonotype. The V and J genes are TRBV9 and TRBJ2-7, with TRBD1 as a possible D gene (6 bases). Germline V lookup: CDR1 SGDLS, CDR2 YYNGEE. V lost 0 bases and J 3 bases, leaving 13 bases between the germline ends. The CDR3 runs 15 residues. The CDR3 coding sequence is TGTGCCAGCAGCGTAGCAGGGGTGGGTAGCTACGAGCAGTACTTC. Amino acid sequence: CASSVAGVGSYEQYF.

This clonotype showed up many times. The chain has TRBV5-1 and TRBJ1-4; D remains ambiguous. The CDR3 covers 11 residues. Trimming took 0 bases from V and 7 from J, leaving 1 base between them. Germline CDR1 reads SGHRS; CDR2 reads YFSETQ. CDR3 sequence (DNA): TGCGCCAGCAGCTTGGGTGAAAAACTGTTTTTT. It codes for CASSLGEKLFF.

In this sample, this clonotype turned up many times. V usage is TRBV2 and J usage is TRBJ2-1, with 7 bases identical to TRBD1. The germline CDR1 and CDR2 sequences are SNHLY and FYNNEI. This CDR3 spans 14 amino acids. V lost 5 bases to trimming and J lost 5 bases; unmatched junction nucleotides: 6. The CDR3, as DNA: TGTGCCAGCAGTACCTTCGGACAGGACAATGAGCAGTTCTTC. Translated: CASSTFGQDNEQFF.

This clonotype was detected ten times or more. The chain is built from TRBV7-2 and TRBJ1-1; D is unclear. Germline values: CDR1 SGHTA, CDR2 FQGNSA. The CDR3 is made up of 12 amino acids. Deletions cut 3 bases from V and 9 bases from J, with 11 bases between. The CDR3 sequence is CASSFSPEKAFF. The CDR3 nucleotides read TGTGCCAGCAGCTTCAGCCCGGAGAAAGCTTTCTTT.

This clonotype was found many times. This chain joins TRBV9 and TRBJ2-7; 10 bases are shared with TRBD2. The V gene end was trimmed by 0 bases and the J gene end by 0 bases; junction bases not matched to a gene: 3. CDR3 length: 16 residues. Looked up from germline, CDR1 is SGDLS and CDR2 is YYNGEE. Written as DNA, the CDR3 is TGTGCCAGCAGCGTAGGTCCTAGCGGGGGCTCCTACGAGCAGTACTTC. It yields the protein CASSVGPSGGSYEQYF.

There are many counts of this clonotype. The V and J genes are TRBV18 and TRBJ2-4; TRBD1 matches at 7 bases. CDR1 and CDR2 from the germline V gene are KGHSH and LQKENI. The V gene end was trimmed by 2 bases and the J gene end by 8 bases; junction bases not matched to a gene: 12. The CDR3 covers 16 residues. The CDR3, as DNA: TGTGCCAGCTCACCAATCCCGGGACAGATGGTCGACATTCAGTACTTC. This translates into CASSPIPGQMVDIQYF.

This clonotype was seen only a few times. Given a much more abundant clone one base away, this may be a read error. The CDR3 DNA is TGTGCCACCAACAGAGATCGACACCTGGGCGAAAAACTGTTTTTT. Translated: CATNRDRHLGEKLFF. The V and J genes are TRBV15 and TRBJ1-4; D unresolved. This CDR3 is 15 amino acids long. In germline, CDR1 is LNHNV, CDR2 YYDKDF (reference sequence).

There are many counts of this clonotype. The chain recombines TRBV2 with TRBJ1-6; D is possibly TRBD1 (6 bases). V lost 7 bases, J lost 7 bases, and 11 bases lay in between. The V gene's germline CDR1 is SNHLY and CDR2 FYNNEI. The CDR3 has 13 residues. The CDR3 DNA is TGTGCCAGCACAGGGGTAGGGAATTCACCCCTCCACTTT. Protein sequence: CASTGVGNSPLHF.

Only a few counts were recorded for this clonotype. The chain is built from TRBV20-1 and TRBJ1-2; D call uncertain. The CDR3 extends over 14 amino acids. Germline CDR1 reads DFQATT; CDR2 reads SNEGSKA (reference sequence). V was shortened by 5 bases and J by 8 bases, with 21 bases between the two germline ends. The chain's CDR3 is CSAPGRFVPAGYTF. CDR3 in DNA: TGCAGTGCTCCCGGACGGTTTGTGCCGGCCGGCTACACCTTC.

This clonotype appeared many times. This chain uses TRBV6-1 with TRBJ1-5, with D hard to call. The V end was cut by 2 bases, the J end by 1 base, with 0 bases between. Germline loops: CDR1 MNHNS, CDR2 SASEGT. This CDR3 contains 12 residues. CDR3 in amino acids: CASSESNQPQHF. In nucleotides, the CDR3 is TGTGCCAGCAGTGAAAGCAATCAGCCCCAGCATTTT.